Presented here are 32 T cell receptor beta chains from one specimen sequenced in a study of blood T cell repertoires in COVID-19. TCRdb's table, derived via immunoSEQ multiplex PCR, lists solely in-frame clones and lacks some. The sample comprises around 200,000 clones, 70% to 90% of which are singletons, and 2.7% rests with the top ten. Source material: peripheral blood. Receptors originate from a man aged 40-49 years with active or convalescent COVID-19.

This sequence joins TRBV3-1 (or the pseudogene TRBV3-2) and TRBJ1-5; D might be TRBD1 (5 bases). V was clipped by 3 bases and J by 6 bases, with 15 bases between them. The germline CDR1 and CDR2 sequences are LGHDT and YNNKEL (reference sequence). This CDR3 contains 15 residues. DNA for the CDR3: TGTGCCAGCAGCCACACCCCCTCCGGGGGTCAGCCCCAGCATTTT. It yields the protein CASSHTPSGGQPQHF.

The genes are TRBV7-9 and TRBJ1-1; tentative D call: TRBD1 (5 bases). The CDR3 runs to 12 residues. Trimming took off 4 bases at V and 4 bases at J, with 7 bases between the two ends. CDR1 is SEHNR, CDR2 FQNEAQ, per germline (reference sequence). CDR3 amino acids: CASSSRGTEAFF. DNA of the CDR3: TGTGCCAGCAGCTCAAGGGGCACTGAAGCTTTCTTT.

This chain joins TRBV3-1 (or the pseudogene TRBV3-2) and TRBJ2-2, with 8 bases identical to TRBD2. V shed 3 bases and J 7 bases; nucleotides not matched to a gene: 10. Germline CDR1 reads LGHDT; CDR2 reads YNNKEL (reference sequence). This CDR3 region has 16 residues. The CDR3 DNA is TGTGCCAGCAGCCACATCGCCGGGGGGGTTAACGGGGAGCTGTTTTTT. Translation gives CASSHIAGGVNGELFF.

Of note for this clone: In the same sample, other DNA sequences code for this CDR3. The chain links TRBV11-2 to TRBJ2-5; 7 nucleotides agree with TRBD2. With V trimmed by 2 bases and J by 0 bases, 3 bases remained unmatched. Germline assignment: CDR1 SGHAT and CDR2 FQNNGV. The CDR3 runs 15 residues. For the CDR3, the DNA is TGTGCCAGCAGCTTATCCGGGGGGTACCAAGAGACCCAGTACTTC. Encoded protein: CASSLSGGYQETQYF.

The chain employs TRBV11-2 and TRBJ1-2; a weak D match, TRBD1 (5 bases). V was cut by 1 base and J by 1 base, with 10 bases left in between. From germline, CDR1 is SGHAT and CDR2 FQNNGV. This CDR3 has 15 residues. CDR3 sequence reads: CASSLVVQGNYGYTF. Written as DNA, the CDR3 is TGTGCCAGCAGCTTAGTGGTTCAGGGTAACTATGGCTACACCTTC.

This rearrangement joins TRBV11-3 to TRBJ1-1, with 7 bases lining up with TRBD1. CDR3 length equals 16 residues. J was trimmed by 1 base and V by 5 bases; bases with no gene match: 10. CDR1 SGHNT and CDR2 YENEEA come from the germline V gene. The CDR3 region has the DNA TGTGCCAGCAGCCCCGACAGGGTCGTATGGAACACTGAAGCTTTCTTT. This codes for CASSPDRVVWNTEAFF.

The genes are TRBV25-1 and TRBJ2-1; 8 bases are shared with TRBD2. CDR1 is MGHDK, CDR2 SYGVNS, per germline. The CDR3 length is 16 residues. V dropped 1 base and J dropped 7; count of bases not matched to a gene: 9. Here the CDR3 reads CASSESGGILENEQFF. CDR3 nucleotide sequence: TGTGCCAGCAGTGAATCGGGAGGGATTCTCGAGAATGAGCAGTTCTTC.

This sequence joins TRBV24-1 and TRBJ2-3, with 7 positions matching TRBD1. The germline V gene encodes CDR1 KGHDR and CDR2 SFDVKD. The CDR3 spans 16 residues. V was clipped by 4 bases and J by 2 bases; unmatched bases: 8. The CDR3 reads CATSDPVKGATDTQYF. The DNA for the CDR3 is TGTGCCACCAGTGACCCCGTAAAGGGGGCCACAGATACGCAGTATTTT.

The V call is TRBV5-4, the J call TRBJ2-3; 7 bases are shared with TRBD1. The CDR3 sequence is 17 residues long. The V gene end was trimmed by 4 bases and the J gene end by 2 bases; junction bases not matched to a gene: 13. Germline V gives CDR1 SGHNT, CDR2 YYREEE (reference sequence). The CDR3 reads CASSQAEGQLYTDTQYF. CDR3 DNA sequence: TGTGCCAGCAGCCAGGCAGAGGGACAGCTCTACACAGATACGCAGTATTTT.

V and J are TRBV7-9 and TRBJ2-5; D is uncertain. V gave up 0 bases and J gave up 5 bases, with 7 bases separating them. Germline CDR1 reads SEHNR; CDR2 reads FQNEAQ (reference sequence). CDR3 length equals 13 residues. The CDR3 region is CASSLASKETQYF. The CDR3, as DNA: TGTGCCAGCAGCTTAGCTAGCAAGGAGACCCAGTACTTC.

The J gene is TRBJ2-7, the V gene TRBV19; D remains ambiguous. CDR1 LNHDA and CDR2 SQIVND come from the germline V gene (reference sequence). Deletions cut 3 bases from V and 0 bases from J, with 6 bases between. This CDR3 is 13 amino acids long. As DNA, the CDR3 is TGTGCCAGTAGTATGACAAGCTCCTACGAGCAGTACTTC. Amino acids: CASSMTSSYEQYF.

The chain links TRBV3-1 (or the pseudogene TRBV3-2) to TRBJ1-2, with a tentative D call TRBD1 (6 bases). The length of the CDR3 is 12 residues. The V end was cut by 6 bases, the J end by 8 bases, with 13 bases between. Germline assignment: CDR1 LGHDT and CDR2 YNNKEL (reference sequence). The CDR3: CASRGQGQGYTF. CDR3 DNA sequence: TGTGCCAGCAGAGGGCAGGGGCAGGGCTACACCTTC.

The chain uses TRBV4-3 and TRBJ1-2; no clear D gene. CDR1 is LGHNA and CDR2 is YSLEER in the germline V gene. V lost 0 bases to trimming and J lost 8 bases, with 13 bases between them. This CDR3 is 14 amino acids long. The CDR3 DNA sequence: TGCGCCAGCAGCCAAGATCATCGGGAAGGGGGCTACACCTTC. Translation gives CASSQDHREGGYTF.

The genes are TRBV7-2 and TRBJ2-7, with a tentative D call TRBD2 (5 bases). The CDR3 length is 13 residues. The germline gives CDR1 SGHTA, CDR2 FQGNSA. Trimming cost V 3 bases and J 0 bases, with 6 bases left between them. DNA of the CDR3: TGTGCCAGCAGCTTGAGGGTCTCCTACGAGCAGTACTTC. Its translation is CASSLRVSYEQYF.

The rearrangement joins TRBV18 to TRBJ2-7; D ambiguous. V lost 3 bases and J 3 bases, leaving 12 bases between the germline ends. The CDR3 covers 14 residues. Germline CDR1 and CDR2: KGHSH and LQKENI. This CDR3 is CASSPGNTLYEQYF. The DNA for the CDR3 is TGTGCCAGCTCACCGGGCAATACCCTCTACGAGCAGTACTTC.

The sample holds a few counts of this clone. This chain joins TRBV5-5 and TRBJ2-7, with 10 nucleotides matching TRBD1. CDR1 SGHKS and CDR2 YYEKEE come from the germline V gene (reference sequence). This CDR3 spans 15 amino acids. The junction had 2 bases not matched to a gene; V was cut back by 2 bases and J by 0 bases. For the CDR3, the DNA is TGTGCCAGCAGCTTCCGGGACAGGGGCTCCTACGAGCAGTACTTC. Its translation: CASSFRDRGSYEQYF. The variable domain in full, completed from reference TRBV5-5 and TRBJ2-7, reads DAGVTQSPTHLIKTRGQQVTLRCSPISGHKSVSWYQQVLGQGPQFIFQYYEKEERGRGNFPDRFSARQFPNYSSELNVNALLLGDSALYLCASSFRDRGSYEQYFGPGTRLTVT.

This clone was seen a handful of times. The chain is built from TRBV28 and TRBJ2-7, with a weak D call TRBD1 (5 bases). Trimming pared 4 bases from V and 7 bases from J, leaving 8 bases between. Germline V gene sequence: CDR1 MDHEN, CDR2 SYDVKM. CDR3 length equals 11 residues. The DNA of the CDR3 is TGTGCCAGCAGTTGGGGCGGAGAGCAGTACTTC. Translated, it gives CASSWGGEQYF.

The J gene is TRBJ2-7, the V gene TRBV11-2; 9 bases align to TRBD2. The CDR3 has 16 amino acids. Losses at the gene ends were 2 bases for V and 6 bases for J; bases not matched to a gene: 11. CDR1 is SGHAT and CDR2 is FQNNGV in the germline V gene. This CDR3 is CASSLIERGAAPEQYF. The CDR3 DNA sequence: TGTGCCAGCAGCTTAATCGAGCGGGGGGCCGCCCCCGAGCAGTACTTC.

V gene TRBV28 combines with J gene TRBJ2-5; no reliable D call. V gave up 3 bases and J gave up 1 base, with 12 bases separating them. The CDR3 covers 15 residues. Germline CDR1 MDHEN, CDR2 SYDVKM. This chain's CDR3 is CASSFSPGGQETQYF. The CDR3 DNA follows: TGTGCCAGCAGTTTTAGTCCCGGCGGCCAAGAGACCCAGTACTTC.

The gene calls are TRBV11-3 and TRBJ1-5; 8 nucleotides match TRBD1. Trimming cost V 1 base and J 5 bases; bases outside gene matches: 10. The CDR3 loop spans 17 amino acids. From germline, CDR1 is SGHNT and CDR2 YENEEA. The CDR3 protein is CASSLVSGQVDHQPQHF. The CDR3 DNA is TGTGCCAGCAGCTTAGTTTCGGGACAGGTGGATCATCAGCCCCAGCATTTT.

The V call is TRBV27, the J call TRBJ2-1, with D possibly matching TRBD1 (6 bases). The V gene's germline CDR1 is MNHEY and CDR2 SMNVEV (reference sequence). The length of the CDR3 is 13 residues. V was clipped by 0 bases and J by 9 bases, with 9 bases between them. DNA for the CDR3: TGTGCCAGCAGTTTATCCCGAGGGGGTGAGCAGTTCTTC. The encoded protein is CASSLSRGGEQFF.

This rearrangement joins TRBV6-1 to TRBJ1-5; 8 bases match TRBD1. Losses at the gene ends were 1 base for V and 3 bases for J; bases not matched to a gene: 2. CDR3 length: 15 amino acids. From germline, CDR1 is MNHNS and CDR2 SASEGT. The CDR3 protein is CASSEEGQDNQPQHF. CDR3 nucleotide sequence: TGTGCCAGCAGTGAAGAGGGACAGGACAATCAGCCCCAGCATTTT.

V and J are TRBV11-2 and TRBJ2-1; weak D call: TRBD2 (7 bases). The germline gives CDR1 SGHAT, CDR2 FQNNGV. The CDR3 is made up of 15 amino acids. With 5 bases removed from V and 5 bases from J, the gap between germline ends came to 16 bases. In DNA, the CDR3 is TGTGCCAGCAGCCCAATCGGGGGGCCCCACAATGAGCAGTTCTTC. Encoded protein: CASSPIGGPHNEQFF.

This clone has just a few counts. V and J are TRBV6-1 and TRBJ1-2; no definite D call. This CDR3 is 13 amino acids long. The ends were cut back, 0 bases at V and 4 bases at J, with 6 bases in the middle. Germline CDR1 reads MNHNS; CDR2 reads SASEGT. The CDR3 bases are TGTGCCAGCAGTGAAGCGGCAGTCTATGGCTACACCTTC. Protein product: CASSEAAVYGYTF.

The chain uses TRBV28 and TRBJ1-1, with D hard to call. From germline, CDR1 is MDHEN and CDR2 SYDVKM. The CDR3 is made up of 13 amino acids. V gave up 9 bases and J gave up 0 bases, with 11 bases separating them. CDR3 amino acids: CASQVPMNTEAFF. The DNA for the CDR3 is TGTGCCAGTCAGGTTCCAATGAACACTGAAGCTTTCTTT. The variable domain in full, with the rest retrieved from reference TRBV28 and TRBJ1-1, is DVKVTQSSRYLVKRTGEKVFLECVQDMDHENMFWYRQDPGLGLRLIYFSYDVKMKEKGDIPEGYSVSREKKERFSLILESASTNQTSMYLCASQVPMNTEAFFGQGTRLTVV.

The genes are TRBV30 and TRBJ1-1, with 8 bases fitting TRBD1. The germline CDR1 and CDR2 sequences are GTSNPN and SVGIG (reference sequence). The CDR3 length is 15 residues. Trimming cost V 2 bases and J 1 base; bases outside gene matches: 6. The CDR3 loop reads CAWSPRTGRNTEAFF. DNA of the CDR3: TGTGCCTGGAGTCCTCGGACAGGGAGGAACACTGAAGCTTTCTTT.

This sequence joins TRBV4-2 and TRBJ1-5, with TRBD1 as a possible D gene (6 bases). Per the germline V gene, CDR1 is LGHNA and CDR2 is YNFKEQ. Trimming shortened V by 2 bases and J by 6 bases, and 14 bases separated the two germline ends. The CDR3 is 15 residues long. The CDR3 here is CASSQWEGGGQPQHF. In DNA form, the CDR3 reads TGTGCCAGCAGCCAATGGGAGGGGGGTGGTCAGCCCCAGCATTTT.

DNA for the CDR3: TGTGCCAGCAGCACAATTAGCACCCGCACAGATACGCAGTATTTT. It codes for CASSTISTRTDTQYF. This chain connects TRBV28 to TRBJ2-3; no definite D call. V lost 6 bases to trimming and J lost 1 base, with 14 bases between them. CDR3 length equals 15 residues. Germline assignment: CDR1 MDHEN and CDR2 SYDVKM.

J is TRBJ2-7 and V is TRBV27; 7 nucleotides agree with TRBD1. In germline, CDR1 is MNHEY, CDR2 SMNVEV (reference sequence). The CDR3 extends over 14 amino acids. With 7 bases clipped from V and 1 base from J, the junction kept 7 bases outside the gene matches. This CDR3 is CASKTTTGSYEQYF. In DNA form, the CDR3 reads TGTGCCAGCAAAACAACGACAGGGTCCTACGAGCAGTACTTC.

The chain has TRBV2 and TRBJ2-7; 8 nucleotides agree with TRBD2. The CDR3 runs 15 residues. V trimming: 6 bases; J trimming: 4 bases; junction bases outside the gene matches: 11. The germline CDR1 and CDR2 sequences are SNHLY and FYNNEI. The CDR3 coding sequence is TGTGCCAGCAGCGCAGGACTAGCTCGGCCATACGAGCAGTACTTC. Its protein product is CASSAGLARPYEQYF.

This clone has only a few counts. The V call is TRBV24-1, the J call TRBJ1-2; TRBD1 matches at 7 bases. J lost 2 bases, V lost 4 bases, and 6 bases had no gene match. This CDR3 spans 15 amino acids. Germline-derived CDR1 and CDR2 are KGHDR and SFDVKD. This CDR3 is CATSDPGTENYGYTF. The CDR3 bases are TGTGCCACCAGTGACCCCGGGACAGAAAACTATGGCTACACCTTC.

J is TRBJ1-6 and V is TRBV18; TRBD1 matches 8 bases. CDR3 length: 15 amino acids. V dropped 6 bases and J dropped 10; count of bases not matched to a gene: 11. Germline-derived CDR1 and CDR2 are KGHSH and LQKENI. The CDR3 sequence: CASSLNYRGNSPLHF. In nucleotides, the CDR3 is TGTGCCAGCTCTCTTAATTACAGGGGGAACTCACCCCTCCACTTT. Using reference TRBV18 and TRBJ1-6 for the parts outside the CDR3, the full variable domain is NAGVMQNPRHLVRRRGQEARLRCSPMKGHSHVYWYRQLPEEGLKFMVYLQKENIIDESGMPKERFSAEFPKEGPSILRIQQVVRGDSAAYFCASSLNYRGNSPLHFGNGTRLTVT.